This T cell receptor beta chain was captured by sequencing in a study of blood T cell repertoires in COVID-19. For the study at large: PBMCs, B-cell-depleted T cells, or T cells were the source of the cDNA or gDNA that made up the material.

The CDR3 runs to 14 residues. CDR1 and CDR2 (germline): SGHRS, YFSETQ. V lost 4 bases to trimming and J lost 1 base, with 11 bases between them. Original handling: Amplification from reference gene primers served as the basis for estimated nucleated cell counts. The protocol was immunoSEQ multiplex PCR, while the TCRdb copy is restricted to in-frame clones and leaves out a portion. The DNA was the basis for D and trimming; V, J and clone size are from that table. The sample records some 300,000 clones, approximately 89% being singletons. The origin of this receptor is a woman aged 25-40 years who had recovered from COVID-19. Sequenced input: peripheral blood. The chain couples TRBV5-1 to TRBJ2-5, with D perhaps TRBD1 (5 bases). The CDR3 spells CASSPGTGQETQYF. The CDR3 DNA reads as TGCGCCAGCAGCCCAGGCACAGGCCAAGAGACCCAGTACTTC.